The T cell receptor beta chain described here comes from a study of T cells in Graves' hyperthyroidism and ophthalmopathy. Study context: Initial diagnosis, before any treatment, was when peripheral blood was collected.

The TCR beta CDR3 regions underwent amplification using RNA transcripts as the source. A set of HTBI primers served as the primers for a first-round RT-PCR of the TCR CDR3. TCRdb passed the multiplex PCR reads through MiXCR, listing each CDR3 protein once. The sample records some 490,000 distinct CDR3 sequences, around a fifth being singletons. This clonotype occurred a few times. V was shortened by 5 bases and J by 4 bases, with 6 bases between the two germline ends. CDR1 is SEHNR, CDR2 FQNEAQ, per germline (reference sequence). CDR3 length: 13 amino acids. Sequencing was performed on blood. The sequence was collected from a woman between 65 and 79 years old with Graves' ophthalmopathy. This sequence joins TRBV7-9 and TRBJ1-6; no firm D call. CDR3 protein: CASSPIYNSPLHF. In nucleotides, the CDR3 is TGTGCCAGCAGCCCCATTTATAATTCACCCCTCCACTTT.